A selection of T cell receptor beta chains follows, all from one sample in a study of cytomegalovirus exposure and HLA in healthy donors. Assay: immunoSEQ multiplex PCR; the TCRdb copy retains only in-frame clones and omits some. The data show some 160,000 clones, with 80% to 90% seen just once and 1.5% to 2.5% held by the top ten. What was sequenced was PBMCs. The receptors were sampled from a man between 18 and 29 years old in good health and CMV-seronegative. The CDR3 runs from the conserved cysteine through the conserved F or W. A D gene is named only where the DNA matches it firmly. For some rows the clone size is stated as once, few or many, or as a class when expanded; others skip it.

j_call,clone_size,cdr3_length,d_call,v_call,cdr3_aa,cdr3_nt
TRBJ2-7,once,13,NA,TRBV5-1,CASSPTGTYEQYF,TGCGCCAGCAGCCCGACTGGAACCTACGAGCAGTACTTC
TRBJ2-7,NA,10,NA,TRBV29-1,CSVEGDEQYF,TGCAGCGTTGAGGGAGACGAGCAGTACTTC
TRBJ2-1,NA,15,TRBD2,TRBV28,CASRGASGSGDEQFF,TGTGCCAGCAGGGGGGCTAGCGGGAGCGGGGATGAGCAGTTCTTC
TRBJ2-1,NA,14,NA,TRBV6-6,CASSYREEYDEQFF,TGTGCCAGCAGTTACCGGGAAGAATACGATGAGCAGTTCTTC
TRBJ2-1,NA,21,TRBD2,TRBV19,CASSRWQFGLAGLFSYNEQFF,TGTGCCAGTAGTAGGTGGCAGTTTGGACTAGCCGGTTTATTCTCCTACAATGAGCAGTTCTTC
TRBJ1-3,NA,15,NA,TRBV6-5,CASSYRSMGGNTIYF,TGTGCCAGCAGTTATAGGTCGATGGGCGGAAACACCATATATTTT
TRBJ1-5,NA,14,NA,TRBV19,CASSIVGASQPQHF,TGTGCCAGTAGTATAGTGGGAGCGAGCCAGCCCCAGCATTTT
TRBJ2-7,NA,17,NA,TRBV7-2,CASSPSPSRLRLYEQYF,TGTGCCAGCAGCCCCTCACCGTCCCGACTCCGCCTATACGAGCAGTACTTC
TRBJ1-1,NA,18,TRBD1,TRBV12-5,CASGWTLPQGAMNTEAFF,TGTGCTAGTGGGTGGACCCTTCCTCAGGGGGCCATGAACACTGAAGCTTTCTTT
TRBJ2-7,NA,13,NA,TRBV9,CASSVGLATEQYF,TGTGCCAGCAGCGTTGGGCTAGCGACCGAGCAGTACTTC
TRBJ1-6,NA,14,NA,TRBV4-1,CASSQRESDSPLHF,TGCGCCAGCAGCCAACGGGAATCGGATTCACCCCTCCACTTT
TRBJ1-1,NA,12,TRBD1,TRBV10-3,CAINDRGTEAFF,TGTGCCATCAACGACAGGGGCACTGAAGCTTTCTTT
TRBJ2-5,NA,15,TRBD1,TRBV7-8,CASSLLQGDRQTQYF,TGTGCCAGCAGCTTATTACAGGGGGACAGGCAGACCCAGTACTTC
TRBJ1-3,NA,14,NA,TRBV5-6,CATKGAARGNTIYF,TGTGCCACTAAAGGGGCTGCACGGGGAAACACCATATATTTT
TRBJ1-1,few,14,TRBD1,TRBV6-6,CASSIRDRVTEAFF,TGTGCCAGCAGTATCCGGGACAGGGTCACTGAAGCTTTCTTT
TRBJ2-5,NA,15,NA,TRBV5-6,CASSPRAGDRETQYF,TGTGCCAGCAGCCCCCGGGCAGGGGATAGAGAGACCCAGTACTTC
TRBJ1-6,few,17,NA,TRBV5-1,CASSRGQSSTYNSPLHF,TGCGCCAGCAGCCGAGGACAGTCATCCACCTATAATTCACCCCTCCACTTT
TRBJ1-5,NA,16,NA,TRBV27,CASSLSAGDKYQPQHF,TGTGCCAGCAGTTTATCAGCAGGGGACAAATATCAGCCCCAGCATTTT
TRBJ2-7,NA,14,NA,TRBV2,CASSEAVSSYEQYF,TGTGCCAGCAGTGAAGCGGTCAGCTCCTACGAGCAGTACTTC
TRBJ2-7,NA,12,TRBD1,TRBV19,CAPDRGTYEQYF,TGTGCCCCGGACAGGGGAACCTACGAGCAGTACTTC
TRBJ1-1,NA,17,TRBD1,TRBV19,CASSLTRDRGMNTEAFF,TGTGCCAGTAGTCTTACGAGGGACAGGGGCATGAACACTGAAGCTTTCTTT
TRBJ1-2,NA,13,TRBD1,TRBV6-1,CASTQTGTYGYTF,TGTGCCAGCACCCAGACAGGGACCTATGGCTACACCTTC
TRBJ1-2,NA,14,NA,TRBV5-1,CASSSGGSDYGYTF,TGCGCCAGCAGCTCTGGGGGGTCGGACTATGGCTACACCTTC
TRBJ2-5,once,17,TRBD2,TRBV27,CASSSSGGGRGRETQYF,TGTGCCAGCAGTTCCTCGGGAGGGGGGAGGGGTAGAGAGACCCAGTACTTC
TRBJ2-1,NA,16,TRBD1,TRBV4-3,CASSQDQGANYNEQFF,TGCGCCAGCAGCCAAGATCAGGGGGCGAACTACAATGAGCAGTTCTTC
TRBJ2-2,NA,16,TRBD1,TRBV19,CATKPPLGQGAGELFF,TGTGCCACCAAACCACCCCTGGGACAGGGCGCCGGGGAGCTGTTTTTT
TRBJ1-3,NA,13,TRBD1,TRBV5-5,CASGTGESNTIYF,TGTGCCAGCGGGACAGGGGAGTCGAACACCATATATTTT
TRBJ2-7,NA,14,NA,TRBV7-9,CASSSKGEAYEQYF,TGTGCCAGCAGCTCCAAGGGGGAAGCCTACGAGCAGTACTTC
TRBJ2-7,NA,12,NA,TRBV11-3,CASSFGEDEQYF,TGTGCCAGCAGCTTCGGGGAGGACGAGCAGTACTTC
TRBJ2-2,NA,17,TRBD2,TRBV28,CASSFPTSGRGTGELFF,TGTGCCAGCAGTTTCCCTACTAGCGGGAGAGGTACCGGGGAGCTGTTTTTT
TRBJ1-1,few,13,NA,TRBV12-5,CASGLGQNTEAFF,TGTGCTAGTGGTTTAGGACAGAACACTGAAGCTTTCTTT
TRBJ2-1,NA,11,NA,TRBV7-8,CASSSPPEQFF,TGTGCCAGCAGCTCTCCTCCGGAGCAGTTCTTC
TRBJ2-1,NA,17,TRBD1,TRBV5-1,CASSFNSDRVGYNEQFF,TGCGCCAGCAGCTTCAACTCGGACAGGGTAGGATACAATGAGCAGTTCTTC
TRBJ2-3,NA,16,TRBD2,TRBV5-1,CASSLGAGVRPDTQYF,TGCGCCAGCAGCTTGGGGGCGGGAGTGCGCCCAGATACGCAGTATTTT
TRBJ1-2,NA,16,TRBD1,TRBV4-1,CASSQVLGTGNYGYTF,TGCGCCAGCAGCCAAGTGCTCGGGACAGGCAACTATGGCTACACCTTC
TRBJ2-3,NA,17,NA,TRBV4-3,CASSQDRGYPHTDTQYF,TGCGCCAGCAGCCAAGATCGGGGATACCCTCACACAGATACGCAGTATTTT
TRBJ1-4,NA,17,NA,TRBV5-6,CASSLLAQGTFNEKLFF,TGTGCCAGCAGCTTGCTCGCGCAGGGGACCTTTAATGAAAAACTGTTTTTT
TRBJ1-1,once,14,NA,TRBV7-8,CASSLERPNTEAFF,TGTGCCAGCAGCTTAGAGCGACCGAACACTGAAGCTTTCTTT
TRBJ2-5,NA,15,NA,TRBV7-6,CASSRPSLFQEAQYF,TGTGCCAGCAGCCGCCCGTCCTTATTCCAAGAGGCCCAGTACTTC
TRBJ1-1,NA,15,NA,TRBV29-1,CSVERNRVGVTEAFF,TGCAGCGTTGAAAGGAACAGGGTTGGAGTCACTGAAGCTTTCTTT
TRBJ1-3,NA,15,NA,TRBV4-1,CASSQDRGSGNTIYF,TGCGCCAGCAGCCAAGATCGGGGGTCTGGAAACACCATATATTTT
TRBJ1-1,NA,15,NA,TRBV7-3,CASRPAWGENTEAFF,TGTGCCAGCAGACCCGCGTGGGGGGAGAACACTGAAGCTTTCTTT
TRBJ1-2,NA,16,TRBD1,TRBV5-1,CASSLRTSDRGDGYTF,TGCGCCAGCAGCTTGAGGACCTCGGACAGGGGCGATGGCTACACCTTC
TRBJ2-1,few,15,NA,TRBV6-5,CASSYSTLSYNEQFF,TGTGCCAGCAGTTACTCGACACTTTCCTACAATGAGCAGTTCTTC
TRBJ2-7,NA,13,TRBD1,TRBV29-1,CSVERGGAPKQYF,TGCAGCGTTGAGCGAGGGGGCGCCCCGAAGCAGTACTTC
TRBJ2-5,NA,14,TRBD1,TRBV7-2,CASSRQGRQETQYF,TGTGCCAGCAGCCGACAGGGCCGCCAAGAGACCCAGTACTTC